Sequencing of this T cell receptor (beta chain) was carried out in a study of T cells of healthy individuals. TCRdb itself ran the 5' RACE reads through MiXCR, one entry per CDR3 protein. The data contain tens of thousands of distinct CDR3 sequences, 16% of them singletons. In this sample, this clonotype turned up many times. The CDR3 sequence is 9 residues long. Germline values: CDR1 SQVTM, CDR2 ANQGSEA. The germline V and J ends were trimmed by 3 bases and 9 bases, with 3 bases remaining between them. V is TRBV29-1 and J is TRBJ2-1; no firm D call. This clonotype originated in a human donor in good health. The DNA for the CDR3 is TGCAGCGTTGACGCTGAGCAGTTCTTC. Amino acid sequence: CSVDAEQFF.